These 19 T cell receptor beta chains share one sample of origin, sequenced in a study of T cells after yellow fever vaccination. Each CDR3 protein gets one entry after TCRdb re-called the 5' RACE reads with MiXCR. Of about 320,000 distinct CDR3 sequences listed, around an eighth are singletons. Sequenced material: CD4+ T cells sorted from PBMCs, taken 15 days after the yellow fever booster vaccination. Receptor source: a man aged 18 to 30 who received the YFV17D yellow fever vaccine.

The CDR3 is CASSKQPGQGGEQYV. CDR3 nucleotides: TGTGCCAGCTCAAAACAGCCGGGACAGGGGGGCGAGCAGTACGTC. The chain is built from TRBV27 and TRBJ2-7; the match to TRBD1 covers 11 bases. Germline V gene data show CDR1 as MNHEY and CDR2 as SMNVEV (reference sequence). This CDR3 has 15 amino acids. Trimming at V came to 8 bases and at J to 6 bases, leaving 12 bases not matched to a gene.

V and J are TRBV7-3 and TRBJ2-2; unclear D gene. The CDR3 covers 15 residues. CDR1 is SGHTA, CDR2 FQGTGA, per germline. The V gene lost 2 bases and the J gene lost 3 bases, with 10 bases spanning the gap. CDR3 sequence reads: CASSLSGLDTGELFF. The CDR3 DNA reads TGTGCCAGCAGCTTATCTGGGCTGGACACCGGGGAGCTGTTTTTT.

This clonotype was picked up a small number of times. V gene TRBV29-1 combines with J gene TRBJ1-1; D is undetermined. Trimming took 4 bases from V and 3 from J, leaving 18 bases between them. This CDR3 comprises 15 residues. From germline, CDR1 is SQVTM and CDR2 ANQGSEA. Here the CDR3 reads CSVVKGYYRDTEAFF. DNA for the CDR3: TGCAGCGTTGTCAAAGGGTATTATCGGGACACTGAAGCTTTCTTT.

This sequence joins TRBV29-1 and TRBJ2-5, with TRBD1 as a possible D gene (6 bases). This CDR3 has 15 amino acids. Between the trimmed V and J ends, which lost 3 bases and 5 bases, there was a span of 19 bases. The germline CDR1 and CDR2 sequences are SQVTM and ANQGSEA. CDR3: CSVDTGPSHGETQYF. The CDR3 nucleotides are TGCAGCGTTGATACAGGGCCATCGCACGGGGAGACCCAGTACTTC.

Only a few counts were recorded for this clonotype. V usage is TRBV5-1 and J usage is TRBJ1-1; no reliable D call. Trimming left V 0 bases short and J 1 base short, with 7 bases between. The length of the CDR3 is 14 residues. Germline assignment: CDR1 SGHRS and CDR2 YFSETQ. CDR3 in DNA: TGCGCCAGCAGCTTGGAGTATACGAACACTGAAGCTTTCTTT. Translated, it gives CASSLEYTNTEAFF.

This clonotype was detected many times. Here the CDR3 DNA reads TGCAGTGGTGGGGGGGACCGAGAGACCCAGTACTTC. This sequence encodes CSGGGDRETQYF. The chain recombines TRBV29-1 with TRBJ2-5; 7 bases are a match to TRBD2. The CDR3 is made up of 12 amino acids. CDR1 is SQVTM, CDR2 ANQGSEA, per germline.

This clonotype was detected only a few times. This sequence joins TRBV29-1 and TRBJ1-1; tentatively, D is TRBD1 (6 bases). The germline gives CDR1 SQVTM, CDR2 ANQGSEA. The CDR3 has 13 residues. The V end lost 5 bases, the J end lost 1 base, and 11 bases lay between the germline ends. The chain's CDR3 is CSVIRQENTEAFF. In nucleotides, the CDR3 is TGCAGCGTTATAAGACAGGAGAACACTGAAGCTTTCTTT.

This clonotype was picked up a small number of times. V is TRBV7-8 and J is TRBJ2-1, with 9 bases identical to TRBD1. V was clipped by 4 bases and J by 5 bases; unmatched bases: 9. This CDR3 comprises 16 residues. Germline CDR1 and CDR2: SGHVS and FQNEAQ. The CDR3 sequence: CASSYRTGGANNEQFF. The CDR3 nucleotides read TGTGCCAGCAGCTACAGAACAGGGGGCGCGAACAATGAGCAGTTCTTC.

Only a few counts were recorded for this clonotype. The chain combines TRBV6-2 or TRBV6-3 with TRBJ2-3; D is unresolved. There are 14 residues in the CDR3. Germline V lookup: CDR1 MNHEY, CDR2 SVGEGT. Between the trimmed V and J ends, which lost 6 bases and 0 bases, there was a span of 10 bases. The CDR3 loop is CASRDVGSTDTQYF. The CDR3 DNA sequence: TGTGCCAGCAGGGACGTAGGTAGCACAGATACGCAGTATTTT.

The chain links TRBV6-5 to TRBJ1-6; tentative D call: TRBD1 (5 bases). Trimming left V 6 bases short and J 9 bases short, with 12 bases between. Germline V CDR1 and CDR2: MNHEY, SVGAGI. The CDR3 sequence is 13 residues long. The CDR3 DNA follows: TGTGCCAGCAGGACCGACAGTTTTTCACCCCTCCACTTT. Its translation is CASRTDSFSPLHF.

This clonotype turned up a few times. The rearrangement links TRBV7-9 to TRBJ1-2; D is undetermined. The CDR3 sequence is 13 residues long. V lost 3 bases, J lost 8 bases, and 13 bases lay in between. The germline CDR1 and CDR2 sequences are SEHNR and FQNEAQ (reference sequence). The CDR3 DNA is TGTGCCAGCAGCTTGGTCGGGAGGGAAGGCTACACCTTC. The encoded protein is CASSLVGREGYTF.

The chain links TRBV24-1 to TRBJ1-5; no reliable D call. V dropped 4 bases and J dropped 6 bases, with 3 bases sitting between them. CDR1 is KGHDR and CDR2 is SFDVKD in the germline V gene. This CDR3 contains 11 residues. The CDR3 here is CATSELQPQHF. In DNA, the CDR3 is TGTGCCACCAGTGAGCTTCAGCCCCAGCATTTT.

This rearrangement joins TRBV7-8 to TRBJ2-4; 13 positions match TRBD2. With 4 bases clipped from V and 1 base from J, the junction kept 10 bases outside the gene matches. Germline-derived CDR1 and CDR2 are SGHVS and FQNEAQ. This CDR3 is built from 19 residues. As DNA, the CDR3 is TGTGCCAGCAGCTCACGGACTAGCGGGGGCCCAGGGGCCAAAAACATTCAGTACTTC. It encodes CASSSRTSGGPGAKNIQYF.

This clonotype has a handful of counts. The chain couples TRBV4-3 to TRBJ1-2; D is undetermined. V lost 6 bases and J lost 5, with 22 bases in between. In germline, CDR1 is LGHNA, CDR2 YSLEER. This CDR3 has 16 residues. The DNA of the CDR3 is TGCGCCAGCAGTCGCGCCGGAGGCCCTGCCCCATATGGCTACACCTTC. Amino acid sequence: CASSRAGGPAPYGYTF.

This clonotype was seen only a few times. V is TRBV25-1 and J is TRBJ2-2; D tentatively fits TRBD1 or TRBD2 (5 bases each). The V gene's germline CDR1 is MGHDK and CDR2 SYGVNS. The CDR3 spans 14 residues. V lost 1 base and J lost 5, with 8 bases in between. In DNA, the CDR3 is TGTGCCAGCAGTGAATGGGACCCAACCGGGGAGCTGTTTTTT. This translates into CASSEWDPTGELFF.

In its sample, this clonotype was seen many times. V usage is TRBV9 and J usage is TRBJ2-5, with D perhaps TRBD2 (5 bases). V gave up 2 bases and J gave up 5 bases, with 16 bases separating them. Germline V gene data show CDR1 as SGDLS and CDR2 as YYNGEE. The CDR3 totals 15 residues. The chain's CDR3 is CASSVAGWARETQYF. CDR3 sequence (DNA): TGTGCCAGCAGCGTCGCGGGTTGGGCTCGGGAGACCCAGTACTTC.

The chain employs TRBV6-2 or TRBV6-3 and TRBJ2-7; a weak D match, TRBD2 (6 bases). Per the germline V gene, CDR1 is MNHEY and CDR2 is SVGEGT. The length of the CDR3 is 15 residues. With 4 bases removed from V and 0 bases from J, the gap between germline ends came to 13 bases. CDR3 nucleotides: TGTGCCAGCAGTTCCCCTCACGGGAGCTCCTACGAGCAGTACGTC. Amino acid sequence: CASSSPHGSSYEQYV.

This clonotype was found a few times. The chain links TRBV20-1 to TRBJ2-7; the match to TRBD2 covers 9 bases. The CDR3 runs 14 residues. Losses at the gene ends were 6 bases for V and 3 bases for J; bases not matched to a gene: 9. Germline V gives CDR1 DFQATT, CDR2 SNEGSKA (reference sequence). CDR3 bases: TGCAGTGCGGAACCGGGACTAGCTCTCTACGAGCAGTACTTC. Translating it yields CSAEPGLALYEQYF.

This clonotype has ten or more counts. This rearrangement joins TRBV3-1 to TRBJ2-3; TRBD2 matches at 14 bases. Trimming at V came to 4 bases and at J to 2 bases, leaving 2 bases not matched to a gene. Germline V gene data show CDR1 as LGHDT and CDR2 as YNNKEL (reference sequence). The CDR3 is made up of 16 amino acids. CDR3 protein: CASSPGLAGVTDTQYF. CDR3 nucleotide sequence: TGTGCCAGCAGCCCGGGACTAGCGGGGGTCACAGATACGCAGTATTTT.